One sample yielded the 30 T cell receptor beta chains listed below, sequenced in a study of blood T cell repertoires in COVID-19. The protocol was immunoSEQ multiplex PCR, while the TCRdb copy is restricted to in-frame clones and leaves out a portion. The top ten clones hold approximately 3.4% of a sample with around 100,000 clones, approximately 83% of them seen once. Sequencing was done on a sample of peripheral blood. These receptors came from an elderly woman with active or convalescent COVID-19.

This chain joins TRBV5-1 and TRBJ2-1, with TRBD1 as a possible D gene (6 bases). The CDR3 runs 12 residues. Germline CDR1 and CDR2: SGHRS and YFSETQ. V lost 5 bases, J lost 6 bases, and 9 bases lay in between. The CDR3 is CASSPGANEQFF. CDR3 coding DNA: TGCGCCAGCAGTCCAGGGGCCAATGAGCAGTTCTTC.

This chain uses TRBV28 with TRBJ2-7; D may be TRBD2 (5 bases). CDR1 MDHEN and CDR2 SYDVKM come from the germline V gene. The CDR3 has 12 amino acids. V was clipped by 2 bases and J by 9 bases, with 11 bases between them. The CDR3 DNA follows: TGTGCCAGCAGTTTAGAGGGTTCGAGGCAGTACTTC. It specifies CASSLEGSRQYF. Supplemented by reference TRBV28 and TRBJ2-7, the full variable domain reads DVKVTQSSRYLVKRTGEKVFLECVQDMDHENMFWYRQDPGLGLRLIYFSYDVKMKEKGDIPEGYSVSREKKERFSLILESASTNQTSMYLCASSLEGSRQYFGPGTRLTVT.

CDR3 in DNA: TGTGCCAGCAGCTCGGGACTAGCGGGAGTGCGAACGCAGTATTTT. It encodes CASSSGLAGVRTQYF. The chain joins TRBV7-9 to TRBJ2-3, with 14 bases aligning to TRBD2. The ends lost 4 bases at V and 9 bases at J; junction bases unmatched: 6. The CDR3 runs to 15 residues. Germline CDR1 SEHNR, CDR2 FQNEAQ (reference sequence).

V is TRBV27 and J is TRBJ2-7, with D tentatively TRBD1 (6 bases). Between the trimmed V and J ends, which lost 6 bases and 3 bases, there was a span of 21 bases. The CDR3 loop spans 16 amino acids. Per germline, CDR1 MNHEY and CDR2 SMNVEV (reference sequence). CDR3 loop: CASRPDRSLFIYEQYF. The CDR3 nucleotides read TGTGCCAGCAGACCCGACAGGTCTTTATTCATCTACGAGCAGTACTTC.

The V gene is TRBV7-9, the J gene TRBJ2-2, with D perhaps matching TRBD1 (6 bases). Per the germline V gene, CDR1 is SEHNR and CDR2 is FQNEAQ (reference sequence). V was clipped by 3 bases and J by 0 bases, with 14 bases between them. The CDR3 sequence is 17 residues long. The CDR3: CASSFPWDTSNTGELFF. In DNA form, the CDR3 reads TGTGCCAGCAGCTTTCCCTGGGACACCTCGAACACCGGGGAGCTGTTTTTT.

The CDR3, as DNA: TGTGCCAGCTCATCAACGGGACTCGAGGATGAGCAGTTCTTC. Protein sequence: CASSSTGLEDEQFF. J is TRBJ2-1 and V is TRBV18; the D gene is possibly TRBD2 (6 bases). The length of the CDR3 is 14 residues. V was trimmed by 5 bases and J by 8 bases, leaving 16 bases between them. From germline, CDR1 is KGHSH and CDR2 LQKENI. The whole variable domain, remainder taken from reference TRBV18 and TRBJ2-1, is NAGVMQNPRHLVRRRGQEARLRCSPMKGHSHVYWYRQLPEEGLKFMVYLQKENIIDESGMPKERFSAEFPKEGPSILRIQQVVRGDSAAYFCASSSTGLEDEQFFGPGTRLTVL.

CDR3 loop: CASSLVVREGSGEQFF. For the CDR3, the DNA is TGCGCCAGCAGCTTGGTTGTGCGGGAGGGCTCCGGTGAGCAGTTCTTC. The chain is built from TRBV5-1 and TRBJ2-1; the match to TRBD2 covers 9 bases. The CDR3 sequence is 16 residues long. V was pared by 0 bases and J by 9 bases, with 10 bases of the junction left unmatched. Germline assignment: CDR1 SGHRS and CDR2 YFSETQ.

The CDR3 coding sequence is TGTGCCAGCAGCCCACGACAGGGGTTCTCCTACGAGCAGTACTTC. Its protein product is CASSPRQGFSYEQYF. The chain links TRBV7-9 to TRBJ2-7; TRBD1 matches at 8 bases. This CDR3 contains 15 residues. Germline lookup yields CDR1 SEHNR and CDR2 FQNEAQ (reference sequence). V trimming: 5 bases; J trimming: 0 bases; junction bases outside the gene matches: 6.

This clone was detected a few times. V usage is TRBV6-5 and J usage is TRBJ1-5; no firm D call. This CDR3 spans 14 amino acids. CDR1 and CDR2 (germline): MNHEY, SVGAGI. V gave up 4 bases and J gave up 2 bases, with 9 bases separating them. The CDR3 spells CASSLAGGNQPQHF. The CDR3 DNA reads as TGTGCCAGCAGTTTAGCGGGTGGCAATCAGCCCCAGCATTTT.

In this sample, this clone turned up once. The chain links TRBV11-2 to TRBJ2-1; 10 bases line up with TRBD2. Germline CDR1 and CDR2: SGHAT and FQNNGV. This CDR3 is 15 amino acids long. The V and J ends lost 3 bases and 2 bases, in that order; junction bases with no gene match: 1. In nucleotides, the CDR3 is TGTGCCAGCAGCTTTACTAGCGGGACCTACAATGAGCAGTTCTTC. Translation gives CASSFTSGTYNEQFF.

J is TRBJ1-4 and V is TRBV28; D unclear. Germline assignment: CDR1 MDHEN and CDR2 SYDVKM. Trimming took off 3 bases at V and 0 bases at J, with 8 bases between the two ends. The CDR3 runs 15 residues. CDR3 nucleotides: TGTGCCAGCAGTTTGTCGGGGTCAACTAATGAAAAACTGTTTTTT. As protein: CASSLSGSTNEKLFF.

Of note for this clone: An end of the junction does not agree with germline; a read error may underlie this. The genes are TRBV28 and TRBJ2-1; D might be TRBD1 (5 bases). This CDR3 is 14 amino acids long. Germline V gene sequence: CDR1 MDHEN, CDR2 SYDVKM. For the CDR3, the DNA is TGTGCCAGCAGTCGGACAAGCTCCTACAATAAGCAGTTCTTC. Amino acid sequence: CASSRTSSYNKQFF.

The V call is TRBV28, the J call TRBJ1-1; TRBD1 is a possible D gene (5 bases). The V and J ends lost 5 bases and 0 bases respectively, with 13 bases between them. CDR3 size: 15 residues. From germline, CDR1 is MDHEN and CDR2 SYDVKM. The CDR3 reads CASSPRTQMNTEAFF. The CDR3 nucleotides are TGTGCCAGCAGTCCCCGGACACAGATGAACACTGAAGCTTTCTTT.

The genes are TRBV24-1 and TRBJ1-5; 7 bases agree with TRBD1. The germline CDR1 and CDR2 sequences are KGHDR and SFDVKD. CDR3 size: 15 residues. V dropped 4 bases and J dropped 11; count of bases not matched to a gene: 13. CDR3 nucleotide sequence: TGTGCCACCAGTGACCGTGGGACAGCCGTCGACTCCCAGCATTTT. Protein sequence: CATSDRGTAVDSQHF.

This clone has more than one count but fewer than ten. The V and J genes are TRBV30 and TRBJ2-3, with a weak D call TRBD2 (6 bases). The CDR3 covers 17 residues. V was shortened by 1 base and J by 1 base, with 18 bases between the two germline ends. Germline V CDR1 and CDR2: GTSNPN, SVGIG (reference sequence). CDR3 sequence: CAWSGFGRLGRTDTQYF. The CDR3 DNA is TGTGCCTGGAGTGGGTTTGGGAGGCTAGGACGCACAGATACGCAGTATTTT.

The chain joins TRBV11-2 to TRBJ2-1, with 8 bases lining up with TRBD2. Looked up from germline, CDR1 is SGHAT and CDR2 is FQNNGV. The CDR3 extends over 16 amino acids. V shed 5 bases and J 7 bases; nucleotides not matched to a gene: 13. The DNA for the CDR3 is TGTGCCAGCAGCAGGGGAGCGGGAGCAGCGCTTAATGAGCAGTTCTTC. Translation gives CASSRGAGAALNEQFF.

The gene calls are TRBV7-3 and TRBJ2-1, with TRBD2 matching over 11 bases. The CDR3 is 16 amino acids. Unmatched junction bases numbered 11, after V lost 4 bases and J lost 9 bases. Germline-derived CDR1 and CDR2 are SGHTA and FQGTGA. DNA for the CDR3: TGTGCCAGCAGCTCCCTAGCGGGAGGAAGGGGAGGTGAGCAGTTCTTC. It specifies CASSSLAGGRGGEQFF.

The chain has TRBV3-1 (or the pseudogene TRBV3-2) and TRBJ2-3, with D possibly matching TRBD1 (6 bases). Trimming pared 1 base from V and 4 bases from J, leaving 9 bases between. This CDR3 is built from 14 residues. Germline lookup yields CDR1 LGHDT and CDR2 YNNKEL (reference sequence). CDR3 DNA: TGTGCCAGCAGCCAAGTAGGGGGAGCAGATACGCAGTATTTT. This translates into CASSQVGGADTQYF.

This chain uses TRBV28 with TRBJ1-2, with 9 nucleotides matching TRBD1. The germline V gene encodes CDR1 MDHEN and CDR2 SYDVKM. This CDR3 comprises 14 residues. After removal of 4 bases from V and 3 bases from J, the junction contained 3 bases not matched to a gene. This chain's CDR3 is CASSSGQGYYGYTF. In nucleotides, the CDR3 is TGTGCCAGCAGTTCGGGACAGGGTTACTATGGCTACACCTTC.

CDR3 sequence: CASSQDGTLQSRNYGYTF. The CDR3 region has the DNA TGTGCCAGCAGCCAAGATGGTACCCTTCAATCGAGGAACTATGGCTACACCTTC. This chain connects TRBV3-1 (or the pseudogene TRBV3-2) to TRBJ1-2; D not resolved. Looked up from germline, CDR1 is LGHDT and CDR2 is YNNKEL (reference sequence). The CDR3 totals 18 residues. Trimming cost V 0 bases and J 2 bases, with 19 bases left between them.

The chain employs TRBV3-1 (or the pseudogene TRBV3-2) and TRBJ2-1, with 8 positions matching TRBD1. The CDR3 totals 15 residues. Germline V lookup: CDR1 LGHDT, CDR2 YNNKEL (reference sequence). J gave up 5 bases and V 4 bases, and 7 bases lay outside the gene matches. CDR3 sequence: CASSRRQGSHNEQFF. The CDR3, as DNA: TGTGCCAGCAGCCGCCGACAGGGGAGCCACAATGAGCAGTTCTTC.

This clone appeared a few times. The chain employs TRBV6-2 or TRBV6-3 and TRBJ1-2; no clear D. The germline V gene has CDR1 MNHEY and CDR2 SVGEGT. The CDR3 sequence is 15 residues long. V shed 3 bases and J shed 3 bases, with 14 bases lying between them. Here the CDR3 DNA reads TGTGCCAGCAGTTATACGAGGGCGCGAGACTATGGCTACACCTTC. Its protein is CASSYTRARDYGYTF.

The chain carries TRBV7-9 and TRBJ1-3; D remains ambiguous. The CDR3 consists of 14 residues. In germline, CDR1 is SEHNR, CDR2 FQNEAQ (reference sequence). Trimming pared 5 bases from V and 0 bases from J, leaving 8 bases between. CDR3 DNA: TGTGCCAGCAGCCCCCGAGCCTCTGGAAACACCATATATTTT. Translating it yields CASSPRASGNTIYF.

This clone occurred a few times. The chain links TRBV9 to TRBJ2-7; 7 bases fit TRBD1. The CDR3 is made up of 14 amino acids. Germline V gene sequence: CDR1 SGDLS, CDR2 YYNGEE. V lost 5 bases and J lost 2; bases outside the gene matches: 7. CDR3 sequence (DNA): TGTGCCAGCAGTCCGACAGGGACAACCTACGAGCAGTACTTC. Residues: CASSPTGTTYEQYF.

The chain uses TRBV29-1 and TRBJ2-7, with TRBD2 matching over 9 bases. Trimming cost V 4 bases and J 2 bases; bases outside gene matches: 3. In germline, CDR1 is SQVTM, CDR2 ANQGSEA. The CDR3 spans 13 residues. The CDR3 DNA is TGCAGCGTTGGTGCGGGGGGGGCCTACGAGCAGTACTTC. It specifies CSVGAGGAYEQYF.

This chain joins TRBV6-5 and TRBJ2-1; D is possibly TRBD2 (6 bases). The CDR3 spans 15 residues. Trimming removed 6 bases from V and 2 bases from J, with 14 bases in between. Germline V CDR1 and CDR2: MNHEY, SVGAGI. DNA of the CDR3: TGTGCCAGCAGACTAGAGGGAGGAGCCTACAATGAGCAGTTCTTC. Residues: CASRLEGGAYNEQFF.

CDR3: CASSWETGTLIHF. The CDR3 bases are TGCGCCAGCAGCTGGGAAACCGGGACACTCATCCACTTT. The chain is built from TRBV5-1 and TRBJ1-6; a weak D match, TRBD1 (6 bases). Trimming left V 3 bases short and J 17 bases short, with 18 bases between. CDR3 size: 13 residues. Germline V lookup: CDR1 SGHRS, CDR2 YFSETQ.

The count of this clone is one. CDR3 DNA: TGTGCCAGCAGTTACATACTGCCGGGGGGCGAGCAGTTCTTC. This encodes CASSYILPGGEQFF. The gene calls are TRBV6-2 or TRBV6-3 and TRBJ2-1, with D possibly being TRBD2 (7 bases). The CDR3 loop spans 14 amino acids. V lost 2 bases and J 10 bases, leaving 15 bases between the germline ends. Germline values: CDR1 MNHEY, CDR2 SVGEGT.

This clone was recorded only once. The J gene is TRBJ2-7, the V gene TRBV2; 9 bases match TRBD2. The V segment lost 7 bases and the J segment 3 bases; nucleotides outside the gene matches: 19. Looked up from germline, CDR1 is SNHLY and CDR2 is FYNNEI. The CDR3 is made up of 18 amino acids. The CDR3 region has the DNA TGTGCCAGCACCCGCGGGCTAGCGGGACAAGGAAGAATCTACGAGCAGTACTTC. This gives the protein CASTRGLAGQGRIYEQYF.

The chain links TRBV18 to TRBJ2-7; 11 bases are shared with TRBD1. With 6 bases clipped from V and 0 bases from J, the junction kept 13 bases outside the gene matches. Germline V gene sequence: CDR1 KGHSH, CDR2 LQKENI. The CDR3 length is 18 residues. DNA for the CDR3: TGTGCCAGCTCGGGGTCCGGGACAGGGGGTTATCGCTCCTACGAGCAGTACTTC. It yields the protein CASSGSGTGGYRSYEQYF. The variable domain in full, with the rest retrieved from reference TRBV18 and TRBJ2-7, is NAGVMQNPRHLVRRRGQEARLRCSPMKGHSHVYWYRQLPEEGLKFMVYLQKENIIDESGMPKERFSAEFPKEGPSILRIQQVVRGDSAAYFCASSGSGTGGYRSYEQYFGPGTRLTVT.